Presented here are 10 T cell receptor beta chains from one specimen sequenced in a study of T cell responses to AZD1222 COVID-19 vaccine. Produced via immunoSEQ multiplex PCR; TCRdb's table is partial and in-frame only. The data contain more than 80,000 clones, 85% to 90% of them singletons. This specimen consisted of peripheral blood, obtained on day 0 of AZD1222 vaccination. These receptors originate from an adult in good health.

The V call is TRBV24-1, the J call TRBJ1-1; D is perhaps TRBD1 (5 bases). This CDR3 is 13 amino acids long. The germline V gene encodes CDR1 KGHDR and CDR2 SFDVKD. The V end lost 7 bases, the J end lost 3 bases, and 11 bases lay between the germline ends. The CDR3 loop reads CATRRTSYTEAFF. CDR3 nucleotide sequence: TGTGCCACCAGGAGGACAAGCTACACTGAAGCTTTCTTT.

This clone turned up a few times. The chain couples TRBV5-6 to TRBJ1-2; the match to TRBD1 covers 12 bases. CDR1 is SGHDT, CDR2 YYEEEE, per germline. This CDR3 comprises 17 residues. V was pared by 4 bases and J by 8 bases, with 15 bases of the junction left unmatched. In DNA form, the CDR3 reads TGTGCCAGCAGCCCTGGAGTGGGACAGGGGGCTGGGAAGGGCTACACCTTC. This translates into CASSPGVGQGAGKGYTF.

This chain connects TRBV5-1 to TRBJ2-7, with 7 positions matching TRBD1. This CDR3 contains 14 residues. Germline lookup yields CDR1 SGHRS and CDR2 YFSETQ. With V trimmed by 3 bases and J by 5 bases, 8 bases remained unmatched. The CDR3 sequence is CASSYGGQRNEQYF. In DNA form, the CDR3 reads TGCGCCAGCAGCTATGGGGGACAGCGTAACGAGCAGTACTTC. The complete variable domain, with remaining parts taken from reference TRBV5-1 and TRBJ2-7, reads KAGVTQTPRYLIKTRGQQVTLSCSPISGHRSVSWYQQTPGQGLQFLFEYFSETQRNKGNFPGRFSGRQFSNSRSEMNVSTLELGDSALYLCASSYGGQRNEQYFGPGTRLTVT.

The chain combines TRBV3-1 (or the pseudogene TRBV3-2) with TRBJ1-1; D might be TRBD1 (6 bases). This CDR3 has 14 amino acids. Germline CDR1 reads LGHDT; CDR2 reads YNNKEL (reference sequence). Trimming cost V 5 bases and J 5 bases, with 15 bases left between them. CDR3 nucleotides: TGTGCCAGCAGCTCCGTAAGGGGGGATACTGAAGCTTTCTTT. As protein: CASSSVRGDTEAFF.

The CDR3 DNA is TGTGCCAGCAGCCAAGGGGCAGGGCGAAACACTGAAGCTTTCTTT. It specifies CASSQGAGRNTEAFF. The genes are TRBV3-1 (or the pseudogene TRBV3-2) and TRBJ1-1; the D gene is possibly TRBD1 (5 bases). Trimming left V 1 base short and J 2 bases short, with 11 bases between. Germline V gene lookup returns CDR1 LGHDT and CDR2 YNNKEL (reference sequence). This CDR3 contains 15 residues.

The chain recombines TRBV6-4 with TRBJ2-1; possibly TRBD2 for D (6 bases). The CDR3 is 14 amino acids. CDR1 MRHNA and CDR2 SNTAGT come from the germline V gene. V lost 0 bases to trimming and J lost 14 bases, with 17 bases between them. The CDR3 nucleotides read TGTGCCAGCAGTGACTCTGCTCTGGCTAGCGAGAAGTTCTTC. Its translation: CASSDSALASEKFF.

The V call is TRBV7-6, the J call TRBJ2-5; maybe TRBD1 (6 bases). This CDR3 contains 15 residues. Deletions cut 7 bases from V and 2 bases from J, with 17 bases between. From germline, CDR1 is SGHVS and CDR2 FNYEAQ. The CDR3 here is CASTFGAGQQETQYF. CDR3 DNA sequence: TGTGCCAGCACCTTTGGGGCCGGACAGCAAGAGACCCAGTACTTC.

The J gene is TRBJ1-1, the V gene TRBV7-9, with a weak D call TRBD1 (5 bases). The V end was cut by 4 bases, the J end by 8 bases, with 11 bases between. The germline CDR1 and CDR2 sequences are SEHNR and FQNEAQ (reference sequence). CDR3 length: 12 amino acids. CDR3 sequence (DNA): TGTGCCAGCAGCTGGGGGACGGGAGAAGCTTTCTTT. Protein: CASSWGTGEAFF.

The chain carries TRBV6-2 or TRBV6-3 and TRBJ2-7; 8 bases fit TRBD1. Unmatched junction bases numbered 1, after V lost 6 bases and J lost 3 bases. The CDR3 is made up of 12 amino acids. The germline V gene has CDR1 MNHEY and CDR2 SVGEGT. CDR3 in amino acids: CASSDRGYEQYF. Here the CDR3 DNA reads TGTGCCAGCAGCGACAGGGGCTACGAGCAGTACTTC.

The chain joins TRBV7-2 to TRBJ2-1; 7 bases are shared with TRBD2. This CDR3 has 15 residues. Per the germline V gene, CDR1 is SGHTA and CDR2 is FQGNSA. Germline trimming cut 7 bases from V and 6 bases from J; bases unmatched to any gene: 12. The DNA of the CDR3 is TGTGCCAGCATCTCCCAGCGGGGAATCGTCAATGAGCAGTTCTTC. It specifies CASISQRGIVNEQFF.